Included here is one TCR beta chain sequence, with context. Its antigen is not known. At one end, the junction sequence differs from germline, possibly due to a read error. The data were taken from a study of T-cell reconstitution after alpha-beta-depleted transplantation in children. Study-wide findings and caveats: Reports say that about two months after transplant, the alpha-beta T cells came out of several hundred graft clones that had expanded. When one year had passed after transplant, most T-cell counts and diversity came from newly produced T cells. It was surviving recipient T cells and thymic progenitors that gave some patients high TCRbeta diversity at day 60.

A library of TCRbeta sequences, prepared with unique molecular identifiers, was generated. TCRdb called the PCR reads again in MiXCR, with one record for every CDR3 protein. The table has 450,000 to 700,000 distinct CDR3 sequences, 27% seen once; the top ten hold 35% to 40%. The CDR3 spans 13 residues. Per the germline V gene, CDR1 is SQVTM and CDR2 is ANQGSEA. V usage is TRBV29-1 and J usage is TRBJ2-7; D not resolved. The material was PBMCs, obtained before TCRalphabeta/CD19-depleted stem cell transplant. This sequence originates from a boy younger than two with Wiskott-Aldrich syndrome, due to receive a stem cell transplant. CDR3 region: CSVEVSGFNEHYF. CDR3 DNA sequence: TGCAGCGTTGAAGTATCTGGTTTCAACGAGCATTACTTC.